One TCR beta chain is described in this entry. This entry belongs to a study of OX40 agonist ivuxolimab in advanced cancers. At the level of the study: Patients received intravenous ivuxolimab every 2 weeks at 0.01 to 10 mg/kg. In three patients, partial responses were observed, one with hepatocellular carcinoma and two with cutaneous melanoma.

At cycle 4 day 1, cycle 7 day 1, and baseline, blood was sampled. TCRdb's copy holds only in-frame clones and misses some; the assay was immunoSEQ multiplex PCR. The sample records nearly 85,000 clones, roughly 80% being singletons. The sequence was collected from an adult with an advanced solid tumor such as melanoma, head and neck, liver or kidney cancer. This specimen was CD4+ or CD8+ T cells sorted from blood, taken in a trial of the OX40 agonist ivuxolimab.

The CDR3: CASGLRQGAGGNTIYF. CDR3 DNA sequence: TGTGCTAGTGGTTTAAGACAGGGGGCGGGTGGAAACACCATATATTTT. The chain couples TRBV12-5 to TRBJ1-3, with 10 bases that match TRBD1. Germline V gene sequence: CDR1 LGHNT, CDR2 FRNRAP. CDR3 length: 16 amino acids. With 3 bases clipped from V and 3 bases from J, the junction kept 5 bases outside the gene matches.